This T cell receptor (beta chain) was captured by sequencing in a study of OX40 agonist ivuxolimab in advanced cancers. Looking at the study overall: Patients were treated with ivuxolimab, an agonistic anti-OX40 (CD134) antibody. Mean age around 60 years, range about 23 to 85; 82.7% male.

Assay used: immunoSEQ multiplex PCR; TCRdb lists only in-frame clones, some missing. The sample contains over 45,000 clones, 84% of which appear only once. CDR1 is MNHNY and CDR2 is SVGAGI in the germline V gene (reference sequence). This CDR3 region has 14 residues. Trimming stripped 0 bases from V and 5 bases from J, with 11 bases between. Study-wide results and caveats: Clonal expansion by week 6 occurred in CD4+ and CD8+ blood T cells (at 0.1 to 3.0 mg/kg).

A word on this clone: Antigen unknown.

The source material was CD4+ or CD8+ T cells sorted from blood, sampled in a trial of the OX40 agonist ivuxolimab. The sequence was obtained from an adult with an advanced solid tumor such as melanoma, head and neck, liver or kidney cancer. V is TRBV6-6 and J is TRBJ2-7; D remains ambiguous. The CDR3 bases are TGTGCCAGCAGTTACTCCGCGCAGTCGCACGAGCAGTACTTC. Residues: CASSYSAQSHEQYF.